This TCR beta chain was sequenced for a study of OX40 agonist ivuxolimab in advanced cancers. Background on the study: At just under 85% male, the cohort had a mean age of 60 years, ranging from about 23 to 79.

Some clones are missing from TCRdb's copy, which holds only in-frame ones; the method was immunoSEQ multiplex PCR. The sample carries about 52,000 clones, 85% to 95% recorded once. General observations from the study: Compared with CD4+, CD8+ T cells on average had more expanded clones.

Trimming at V came to 3 bases and at J to 7 bases, leaving 14 bases not matched to a gene. CDR3 length equals 16 residues. CDR1 PRHDT and CDR2 FYEKMQ come from the germline V gene (reference sequence). About this clone itself: Its target is not known.

V usage is TRBV13 and J usage is TRBJ1-2; 7 bases are a match to TRBD1. This clonotype was sampled from an adult with an advanced solid tumor such as melanoma, head and neck, liver or kidney cancer. The sample consisted of CD4+ or CD8+ T cells sorted from blood, taken in a trial of the OX40 agonist ivuxolimab. Here the CDR3 DNA reads TGTGCCAGCAGCTTGGCCGGGTACAGGGGTTCCGCTGGCTACACCTTC. It is translated as CASSLAGYRGSAGYTF.